This is a list of T cell receptor beta chains from one sample in a study of T cell responses to AZD1222 COVID-19 vaccine. Method: immunoSEQ multiplex PCR; TCRdb's copy keeps in-frame clones and lacks some. Of about 150,000 clones listed, roughly 88% are singletons. Sequenced here: peripheral blood, sampled on day 0 of AZD1222 vaccination. These receptors were obtained from an adult in good health. Both conserved end residues are part of each CDR3. D genes are given only for firm matches. Size is omitted from some rows. Given values are once, few, many or a class for expanded clones.

TRBJ1-2	TRBD1	17	TRBV7-9	NA	TGTGCCAGCAGCTCATCCTCCCAGGGGGCGATTAACTATGGCTACACCTTC	CASSSSSQGAINYGYTF
TRBJ1-2	TRBD1	15	TRBV28	once	TGTGCCAGCAGTTTAGGACCGCGGGCAGGGGGAGGCTACACCTTC	CASSLGPRAGGGYTF
TRBJ1-2	NA	14	TRBV6-5	NA	TGTGCCAGCAGTCCCCTGACAGGATCGTATGGCTACACCTTC	CASSPLTGSYGYTF
TRBJ1-5	NA	13	TRBV6-2/TRBV6-3	NA	TGTGCCAGCAGTCGGGTGATCGGTCAGCCCCAGCATTTT	CASSRVIGQPQHF
TRBJ2-3	NA	13	TRBV5-4	once	TGTGCCAGCAGCGGCAGACTGCAGGATACGCAGTATTTT	CASSGRLQDTQYF
TRBJ2-5	NA	12	TRBV24-1	few	TGTGCCACCGGAGGGGTGGGAGAGACCCAGTACTTC	CATGGVGETQYF
TRBJ1-5	NA	13	TRBV29-1	once	TGCAGCGTTGACGGGGGACGGAATCAGCCCCAGCATTTT	CSVDGGRNQPQHF
TRBJ2-2	NA	15	TRBV9	once	TGTGCCAGCAGCGTGACAGACGCGAACACCGGGGAGCTGTTTTTT	CASSVTDANTGELFF
TRBJ1-1	NA	15	TRBV18	NA	TGTGCCAGCTCACCAGTGGCCGATCCCACCCCTGAAGCTTTCTTT	CASSPVADPTPEAFF
TRBJ1-1	NA	12	TRBV2	NA	TGTGCCACGCCGGGGGGCCCCACTGAAGCTTTCTTT	CATPGGPTEAFF
TRBJ2-7	NA	17	TRBV7-2	NA	TGTGCCGTAACCGGCGGCAGGGGACTGAAGACAACCTACGAGCAGTACTTC	CAVTGGRGLKTTYEQYF
TRBJ2-4	NA	15	TRBV19	NA	TGTGCCACCTCGTATTTGACAGGCCAGAAAAACATTCAGTACTTC	CATSYLTGQKNIQYF
TRBJ1-1	NA	14	TRBV6-1	NA	TGTGCCAGCAGTGAAGGTCCCCGTAAACGAGAAGCTTTCTTT	CASSEGPRKREAFF
TRBJ2-1	TRBD2	16	TRBV5-4	NA	TGTGCCAGCAGCTTCCCAGCGGGAGGTTCCTACAATGAGCAGTTCTTC	CASSFPAGGSYNEQFF
TRBJ1-3	NA	13	TRBV27	NA	TGTGCCAGCAGTTTCTCGGGGCTGGGCACCATATATTTT	CASSFSGLGTIYF
TRBJ1-2	NA	12	TRBV19	NA	TGTGCCAGTAGTATTGGACCTTCGGGCTACACCTTC	CASSIGPSGYTF
TRBJ2-4	NA	15	TRBV27	NA	TGTGCCAGCAGTACAGGGCTCTCAGGGAGAAACATTCAGTACTTC	CASSTGLSGRNIQYF
TRBJ2-7	NA	13	TRBV9	NA	TGTGCCAGCAGCGTCCCGGTCACAGGGTTCCGGTACTTC	CASSVPVTGFRYF
TRBJ2-5	NA	17	TRBV10-3	NA	TGTGCCATCAGTGAGTCCGGAGTCAAGCGAACTATTGGGGGCCAGTACTTC	CAISESGVKRTIGGQYF
TRBJ2-5	TRBD2	15	TRBV15	NA	TGTGCCACCAGCTCAAGCGGGAGATTACACGAGACCCAGTACTTC	CATSSSGRLHETQYF
TRBJ2-3	NA	12	TRBV28	NA	TGTGCCAGCAGTGGTCAGGGAGATACGCAGTATTTT	CASSGQGDTQYF
TRBJ2-5	NA	13	TRBV12-3/TRBV12-4	NA	TGTGCGACCGCTGGGTCAGTCCAAGAGACCCAGTACTTC	CATAGSVQETQYF
TRBJ2-3	NA	13	TRBV19	few	TGTGCCAGTAGACAGGCGCACACAGATACGCAGTATTTT	CASRQAHTDTQYF
TRBJ2-6	NA	16	TRBV11-1	NA	TGTGCCAGCAGCTTAGCGCCGTTTCCTGGGGCCAACGTCCTGACTTTC	CASSLAPFPGANVLTF
TRBJ1-1	NA	13	TRBV10-3	NA	TGTGCCACCCGGCGGGCCGGGAACACTGAAGCTTTCTTT	CATRRAGNTEAFF
TRBJ1-2	NA	11	TRBV28	NA	TGTGCCAGCAGTTTAAGCGCAGCCCACACCTTC	CASSLSAAHTF
TRBJ2-7	TRBD1	14	TRBV19	NA	TGTGCCAGTAGGGGTAGGCAGGGGGCCTACGAGCAGTACTTC	CASRGRQGAYEQYF
TRBJ2-2	TRBD1	15	TRBV28	NA	TGTGCCAGCTTTAACCGACAGGGAAACACCGGGGAGCTGTTTTTT	CASFNRQGNTGELFF
TRBJ2-7	NA	15	TRBV4-2	NA	TGTGCCAGCAGCCAAGACCTACAGGGCCCCTACGAGCAGTACTTC	CASSQDLQGPYEQYF
TRBJ2-7	TRBD1	12	TRBV30	NA	TGTGCCTGCGGACAGGGCCAGTACGAGCAGTACTTC	CACGQGQYEQYF
TRBJ1-2	NA	11	TRBV28	NA	TGTGCCAGCGGGTGGACCTATGGCTACACCTTC	CASGWTYGYTF
TRBJ2-3	NA	17	TRBV18	NA	TGTGCCAGCTCACACCGCAAAACCACAGGGTTCACAGATACGCAGTATTTT	CASSHRKTTGFTDTQYF
TRBJ1-2	NA	12	TRBV6-5	NA	TGTGCCAGCAGACCGACAGTTTATGGCTACACCTTC	CASRPTVYGYTF
TRBJ2-2	NA	14	TRBV19	NA	TGTGCCAGTAGTATCCAAAGGGGAACCGGGGAGCTGTTTTTT	CASSIQRGTGELFF
TRBJ2-7	NA	14	TRBV28	NA	TGTGCCAGCACCCCCTCGGGCCGACCCATTGAGCAGTACTTC	CASTPSGRPIEQYF
TRBJ2-3	NA	13	TRBV6-6	NA	TGTGCCAGCTCGGGCGGGAACACAGATACGCAGTATTTT	CASSGGNTDTQYF
TRBJ1-3	NA	13	TRBV5-1	NA	TGCGCCAGCAGCTTGGGCTCTGGAAACACCATATATTTT	CASSLGSGNTIYF
TRBJ1-6	NA	15	TRBV5-1	NA	TGCGCCAGCAGGCCGAGGCCAGCAGCCAATTCACCCCTCCACTTT	CASRPRPAANSPLHF
TRBJ1-2	NA	15	TRBV4-2	NA	TGTGCCAGCAGCCAAGCAGGGGCGGAAGAGTATGGCTACACCTTC	CASSQAGAEEYGYTF
TRBJ2-3	TRBD2	12	TRBV29-1	once	TGCAGCGTTGAAAGTCGGGAGGACACGCAGTATTTT	CSVESREDTQYF
TRBJ2-1	TRBD1	17	TRBV3-1/TRBV3-2	NA	TGTGCCAGCAGCCTCCGGGACAGGGGAAACCATTACAATGAGCAGTTCTTC	CASSLRDRGNHYNEQFF
TRBJ2-2	TRBD2	17	TRBV5-1	NA	TGCGCCAGCAGCTTGTGGCTAGCGGAGCTTAACACCGGGGAGCTGTTTTTT	CASSLWLAELNTGELFF
TRBJ2-2	TRBD2	16	TRBV28	NA	TGTGCCAGCAGTTTGCTCACTAGCGGGAGTAACGGGGAGCTGTTTTTT	CASSLLTSGSNGELFF
TRBJ2-7	NA	14	TRBV7-2	NA	TGTGCCAGCAGCTTAGACGGGAACTCCTACGAGCAGTACTTC	CASSLDGNSYEQYF
TRBJ1-1	NA	15	TRBV19	NA	TGTGCCAGTAGTTTCCGGACAGCAAGGGACACTGAAGCTTTCTTT	CASSFRTARDTEAFF
TRBJ2-2	NA	13	TRBV19	NA	TGTGCCAGTAGTATAGGGGGGGCCGGGGAGCTGTTTTTT	CASSIGGAGELFF
TRBJ1-1	NA	12	TRBV15	NA	TGTGCCACCAGCGGAGAGAACACTGAAGCTTTCTTT	CATSGENTEAFF
TRBJ1-2	NA	13	TRBV19	NA	TGTGCCAGTACAGGACAGTTTTTTTATGGCTACACCTTC	CASTGQFFYGYTF
TRBJ2-5	TRBD2	15	TRBV19	NA	TGTGCCAGTAGTACGGGGGGGAGTATGTTGGAGACCCAGTACTTC	CASSTGGSMLETQYF
TRBJ2-7	TRBD1	13	TRBV19	few	TGTGCCAGTAGTCCCGGACAGGGAATGGAGCAGTACTTC	CASSPGQGMEQYF
TRBJ1-5	NA	13	TRBV29-1	NA	TGCAGCGTCCGGAGCGGGGGTAATCAGCCCCAGCATTTT	CSVRSGGNQPQHF
TRBJ1-4	NA	14	TRBV18	NA	TGTGCCAGCTCACCCCAGGGAACTAATGAAAAACTGTTTTTT	CASSPQGTNEKLFF
TRBJ2-7	NA	14	TRBV6-2/TRBV6-3	few	TGTGCCAGCAGCCGACGAGGGTATTCCTACGAGCAGTACTTC	CASSRRGYSYEQYF
TRBJ1-4	NA	16	TRBV7-6	NA	TGTGCCAGCAGCTACAACACAGCTGCAACTAATGAAAAACTGTTTTTT	CASSYNTAATNEKLFF
TRBJ1-4	TRBD1	12	TRBV30	NA	TGTGCCTGGGGACAGGGCCATGAAAAACTGTTTTTT	CAWGQGHEKLFF
TRBJ2-7	NA	11	TRBV6-5	NA	TGTGCCAGCAGCAGGGGACACGAGCAGTACTTC	CASSRGHEQYF
TRBJ1-2	NA	15	TRBV6-5	NA	TGTGCCAGCAGTCACAAAGCGAGTTTTGACTATGGCTACACCTTC	CASSHKASFDYGYTF
TRBJ2-1	TRBD1	16	TRBV20-1	NA	TGCAGTGCTAGTTCCACCCGGGACAGGGGTAGCGATGAGCAGTTCTTC	CSASSTRDRGSDEQFF
TRBJ1-2	TRBD1	14	TRBV27	NA	TGTGCCAGCACTCCGACGACAGGGACGGGTGGCTACACCTTC	CASTPTTGTGGYTF
TRBJ2-7	NA	14	TRBV6-2/TRBV6-3	once	TGTGCCAGCAGTAACCAATTTCAGGGAACCGAGCAGTACTTC	CASSNQFQGTEQYF